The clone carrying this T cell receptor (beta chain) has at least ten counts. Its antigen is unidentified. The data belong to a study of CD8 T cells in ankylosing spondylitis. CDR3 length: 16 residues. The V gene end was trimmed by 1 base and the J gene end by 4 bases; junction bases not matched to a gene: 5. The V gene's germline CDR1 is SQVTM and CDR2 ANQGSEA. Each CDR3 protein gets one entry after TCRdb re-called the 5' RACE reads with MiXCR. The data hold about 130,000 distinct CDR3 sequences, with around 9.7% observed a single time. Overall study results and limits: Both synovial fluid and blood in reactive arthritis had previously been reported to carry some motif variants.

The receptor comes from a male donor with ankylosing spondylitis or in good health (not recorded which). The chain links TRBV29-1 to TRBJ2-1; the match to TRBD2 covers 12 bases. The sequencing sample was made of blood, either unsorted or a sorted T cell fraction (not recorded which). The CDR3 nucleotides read TGCAGCGTTGAAGTTGGGGGACTAGCGGGTTACAATGAGCAGTTCTTC. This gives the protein CSVEVGGLAGYNEQFF.